One TCR beta chain is described in this entry. What it binds is unknown. The length of the CDR3 is 15 residues. Trimming cost V 6 bases and J 0 bases; bases outside gene matches: 7. Germline V gene sequence: CDR1 MDHEN, CDR2 SYDVKM. This record belongs to a study of CD8 T cells in Susac syndrome. Study-wide context: Eight of the sequenced Susac syndrome patients were in remission, and about 6 had active disease. Blood was drawn from patients with Susac syndrome. At that point, they were therapy-naive, on corticosteroids, or on intravenous immunoglobulin alone. Findings and caveats of the study: Clonal expansion did not appear in Susac syndrome CD4+ T cell repertoires.

RNA amounts of about 0.5 to 1 ug underwent reverse transcription with random hexamers. TCRdb re-called the immunoSEQ multiplex PCR reads with MiXCR, one entry per CDR3 protein. This repertoire shows some 210,000 distinct CDR3 sequences, 94% found once; its top ten account for about 0.14%. This TCR was sampled from a human donor with Susac syndrome. The sequencing sample was made of CD4+ T cells from PBMCs. The chain recombines TRBV28 with TRBJ1-1; 7 nucleotides align to TRBD1. The CDR3 sequence: CASRTQGTLNTEAFF. In DNA, the CDR3 is TGTGCCAGCAGGACACAGGGGACTCTGAACACTGAAGCTTTCTTT.